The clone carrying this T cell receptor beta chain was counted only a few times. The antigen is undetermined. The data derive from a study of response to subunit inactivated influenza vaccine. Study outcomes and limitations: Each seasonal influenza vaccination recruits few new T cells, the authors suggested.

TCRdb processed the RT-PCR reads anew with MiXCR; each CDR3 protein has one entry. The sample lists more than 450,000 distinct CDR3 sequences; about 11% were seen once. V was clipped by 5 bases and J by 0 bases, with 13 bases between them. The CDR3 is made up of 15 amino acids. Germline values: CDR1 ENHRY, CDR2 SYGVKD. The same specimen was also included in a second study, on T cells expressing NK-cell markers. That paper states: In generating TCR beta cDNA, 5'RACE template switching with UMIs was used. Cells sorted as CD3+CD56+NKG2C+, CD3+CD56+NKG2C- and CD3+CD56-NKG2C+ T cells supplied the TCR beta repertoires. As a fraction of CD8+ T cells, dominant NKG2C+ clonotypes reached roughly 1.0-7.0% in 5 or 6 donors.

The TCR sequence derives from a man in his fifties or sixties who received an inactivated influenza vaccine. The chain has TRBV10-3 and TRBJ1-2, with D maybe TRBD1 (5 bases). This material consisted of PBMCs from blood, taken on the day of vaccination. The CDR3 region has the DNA TGTGCCATCAGTTCGGGACTCCAATCTAACTATGGCTACACCTTC. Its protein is CAISSGLQSNYGYTF.